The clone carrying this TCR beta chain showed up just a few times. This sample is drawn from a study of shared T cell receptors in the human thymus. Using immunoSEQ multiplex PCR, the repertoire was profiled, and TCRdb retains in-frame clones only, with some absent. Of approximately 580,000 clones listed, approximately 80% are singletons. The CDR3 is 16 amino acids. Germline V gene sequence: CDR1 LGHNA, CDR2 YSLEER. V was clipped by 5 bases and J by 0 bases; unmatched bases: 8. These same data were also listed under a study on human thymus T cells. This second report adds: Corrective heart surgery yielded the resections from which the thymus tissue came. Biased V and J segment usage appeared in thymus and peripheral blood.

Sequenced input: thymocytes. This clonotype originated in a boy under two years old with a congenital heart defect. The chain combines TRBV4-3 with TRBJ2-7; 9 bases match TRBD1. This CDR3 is CASSARWDRASYEQYF. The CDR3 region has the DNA TGCGCCAGCAGCGCAAGGTGGGACAGGGCCTCCTACGAGCAGTACTTC.